A single sample gave rise to the 20 T cell receptor beta chains below, sequenced in a study of T cells expressing NK-cell markers. TCRdb reprocessed the 5' RACE reads and keeps a single row for each CDR3 protein, giving no DNA. Across roughly 430,000 distinct CDR3 sequences, the top ten clones capture approximately 6.8% of the sample. Sample: blood T cells: a sorted CD56 or NKG2C T cell subset, CD4+ or CD8+ T cells, or bulk PBMC T cells (not recorded which). These receptors all come from a woman aged 18-70 years in good health.

The genes are TRBV7-9 and TRBJ1-3; TCRdb gives TRBD1 as the D gene, but with no DNA this cannot be confirmed. The CDR3 loop spans 15 amino acids. Germline CDR1 and CDR2: SEHNR and FQNEAQ (reference sequence). CDR3 amino acids: CASSFQGKAGNTIYF.

The chain uses TRBV20-1 and TRBJ1-2; TCRdb's assignment of TRBD1 cannot be checked, as there is no DNA. CDR1 and CDR2 (germline): DFQATT, SNEGSKA (reference sequence). There are 12 residues in the CDR3. The CDR3 loop reads CSALQGGYGYTF.

This sequence joins TRBV28 and TRBJ2-3; TCRdb's D call, TRBD2, is unchecked because there is no DNA. Germline CDR1 is MDHEN and CDR2 is SYDVKM. This CDR3 comprises 17 residues. CDR3 in amino acids: CASTTSGRARSTDTQYF.

The chain employs TRBV19 and TRBJ2-1. The CDR3 is 11 residues long. The germline V gene encodes CDR1 LNHDA and CDR2 SQIVND (reference sequence). CDR3: CASSIVGEQFF. Drawing the rest from reference TRBV19 and TRBJ2-1, the complete variable domain is DGGITQSPKYLFRKEGQNVTLSCEQNLNHDAMYWYRQDPGQGLRLIYYSQIVNDFQKGDIAEGYSVSREKKESFPLTVTSAQKNPTAFYLCASSIVGEQFFGPGTRLTVL.

This chain uses TRBV4-2 with TRBJ1-1. The CDR3 contains 13 residues. Germline lookup yields CDR1 LGHNA and CDR2 YNFKEQ. The CDR3 spells CASSPYQVHEAFF.

The chain couples TRBV9 to TRBJ1-5. In germline, CDR1 is SGDLS, CDR2 YYNGEE. The CDR3 contains 14 residues. CDR3 region: CASSVGNGNQPQHF.

V gene TRBV5-6 combines with J gene TRBJ2-1. Germline CDR1 is SGHDT and CDR2 is YYEEEE. The CDR3 extends over 14 amino acids. CDR3 sequence reads: CASSGGGPHNEQFF.

V usage is TRBV25-1 and J usage is TRBJ2-2; TCRdb calls TRBD1, which cannot be checked without DNA. Germline V gene data show CDR1 as MGHDK and CDR2 as SYGVNS. CDR3 length: 15 residues. This CDR3 is CASSDRAYGTGELFF.

V gene TRBV5-1 combines with J gene TRBJ2-1. Germline CDR1 reads SGHRS; CDR2 reads YFSETQ. This CDR3 spans 15 amino acids. CDR3 in amino acids: CASSLGQNWDNEQFF. Complete variable domain (other parts from reference TRBV5-1 and TRBJ2-1): KAGVTQTPRYLIKTRGQQVTLSCSPISGHRSVSWYQQTPGQGLQFLFEYFSETQRNKGNFPGRFSGRQFSNSRSEMNVSTLELGDSALYLCASSLGQNWDNEQFFGPGTRLTVL.

The chain recombines TRBV12-3 or TRBV12-4 with TRBJ2-5; no DNA is available, so the TRBD1 call from TCRdb remains unchecked. This CDR3 is built from 16 residues. CDR3 sequence reads: CASSFAGVPYQETQYF.

The rearrangement links TRBV7-2 to TRBJ2-4. Germline V lookup: CDR1 SGHTA, CDR2 FQGNSA. The CDR3 has 13 amino acids. The CDR3 loop is CASSSGHQNIQYF.

V is TRBV3-1 and J is TRBJ2-1; the TCRdb D gene call, TRBD2, has no DNA to confirm it. CDR1 is LGHDT and CDR2 is YNNKEL in the germline V gene (reference sequence). The CDR3 runs to 15 residues. CDR3: CASRKLAGGLNEQFF.

The chain employs TRBV14 and TRBJ2-3. The CDR3 consists of 11 residues. Germline V lookup: CDR1 SGHDN, CDR2 FVKESK. The CDR3 region is CASSHISTQYF.

The genes are TRBV18 and TRBJ1-3; the TCRdb call, TRBD1, lacks DNA for checking. The CDR3 has 16 residues. Germline CDR1 is KGHSH and CDR2 is LQKENI. The CDR3 loop is CASSPPPLDSGNTIYF.

The CDR3 is CASSLAGLAGSNYEQYF. V is TRBV5-1 and J is TRBJ2-7; TCRdb names TRBD2, which stays unverified in the absence of DNA. CDR1 and CDR2 from the germline V gene are SGHRS and YFSETQ. The CDR3 is 17 residues long.

This sequence joins TRBV20-1 and TRBJ1-2; TCRdb indicates TRBD1, and absent DNA this call remains unverified. Germline V gene lookup returns CDR1 DFQATT and CDR2 SNEGSKA (reference sequence). The CDR3 extends over 11 amino acids. CDR3 in amino acids: CSAGPGGGYTF.

The chain has TRBV9 and TRBJ2-5. The CDR3 consists of 11 residues. The germline V gene encodes CDR1 SGDLS and CDR2 YYNGEE. Here the CDR3 reads CASANEETQYF.

The chain couples TRBV20-1 to TRBJ2-7; TCRdb returns TRBD1, unconfirmable since there is no DNA. CDR1 and CDR2 (germline): DFQATT, SNEGSKA (reference sequence). This CDR3 has 13 residues. CDR3 protein: CSARQGAGYEQYF.

The chain links TRBV7-9 to TRBJ1-6; the TRBD1 assignment by TCRdb is unverifiable without DNA. Germline loops: CDR1 SEHNR, CDR2 FQNEAQ (reference sequence). The CDR3 spans 13 residues. The CDR3 is CASSLNRGPPLHF.

The rearrangement uses TRBV19 and TRBJ2-5; TCRdb outputs TRBD1, but without DNA this stays unchecked. CDR3 length: 13 amino acids. The germline V gene encodes CDR1 LNHDA and CDR2 SQIVND (reference sequence). The CDR3 sequence is CASSNPRQETQYF.